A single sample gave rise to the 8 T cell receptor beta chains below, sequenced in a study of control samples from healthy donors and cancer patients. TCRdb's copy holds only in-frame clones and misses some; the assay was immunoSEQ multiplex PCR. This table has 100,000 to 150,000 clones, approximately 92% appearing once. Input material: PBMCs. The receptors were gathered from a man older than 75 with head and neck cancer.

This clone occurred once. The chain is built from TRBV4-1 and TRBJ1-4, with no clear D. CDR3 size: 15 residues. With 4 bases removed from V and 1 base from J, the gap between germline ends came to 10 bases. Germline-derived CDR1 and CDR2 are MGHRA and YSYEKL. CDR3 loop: CASSLGAGTNEKLFF. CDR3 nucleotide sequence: TGCGCCAGCAGCCTCGGCGCCGGAACTAATGAAAAACTGTTTTTT.

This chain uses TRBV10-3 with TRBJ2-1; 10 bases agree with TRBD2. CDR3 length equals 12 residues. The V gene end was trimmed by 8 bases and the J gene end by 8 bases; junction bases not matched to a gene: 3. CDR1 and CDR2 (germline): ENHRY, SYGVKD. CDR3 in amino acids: CAISLAGDEQFF. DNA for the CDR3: TGTGCCATCTCTCTAGCGGGAGATGAGCAGTTCTTC.

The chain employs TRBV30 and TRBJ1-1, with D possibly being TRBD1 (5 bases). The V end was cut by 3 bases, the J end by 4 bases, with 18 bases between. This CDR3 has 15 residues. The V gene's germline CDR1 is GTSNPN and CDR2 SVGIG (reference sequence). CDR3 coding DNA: TGTGCCTGGAGCGTAGGGGAGGGGTGGGCCACTGAAGCTTTCTTT. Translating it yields CAWSVGEGWATEAFF.

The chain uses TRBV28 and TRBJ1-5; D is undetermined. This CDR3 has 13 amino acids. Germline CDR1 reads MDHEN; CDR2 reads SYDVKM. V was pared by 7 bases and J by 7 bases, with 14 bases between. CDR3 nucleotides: TGTGCCAGCACGAGTAGGGTCCGGCAGCCCCAGCATTTT. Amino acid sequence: CASTSRVRQPQHF.

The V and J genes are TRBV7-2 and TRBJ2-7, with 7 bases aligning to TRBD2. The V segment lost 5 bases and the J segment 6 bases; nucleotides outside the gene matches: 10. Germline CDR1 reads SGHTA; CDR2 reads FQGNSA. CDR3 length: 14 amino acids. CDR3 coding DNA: TGTGCCAGCAGCCCCGTTGCGGGGGTCCCCGAGCAGTACTTC. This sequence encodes CASSPVAGVPEQYF.

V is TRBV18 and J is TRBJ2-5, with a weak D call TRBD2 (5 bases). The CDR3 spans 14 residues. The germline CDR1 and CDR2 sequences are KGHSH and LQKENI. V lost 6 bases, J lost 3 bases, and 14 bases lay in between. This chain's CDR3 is CASSAPAGKETQYF. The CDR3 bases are TGTGCCAGCTCCGCACCCGCCGGGAAAGAGACCCAGTACTTC. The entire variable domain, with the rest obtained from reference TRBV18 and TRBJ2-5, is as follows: NAGVMQNPRHLVRRRGQEARLRCSPMKGHSHVYWYRQLPEEGLKFMVYLQKENIIDESGMPKERFSAEFPKEGPSILRIQQVVRGDSAAYFCASSAPAGKETQYFGPGTRLLVL.

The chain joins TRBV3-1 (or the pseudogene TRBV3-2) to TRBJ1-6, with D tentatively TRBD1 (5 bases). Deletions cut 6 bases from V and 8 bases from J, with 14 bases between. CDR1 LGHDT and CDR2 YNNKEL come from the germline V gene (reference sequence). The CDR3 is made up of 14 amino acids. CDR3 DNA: TGTGCCAGCAGTCCCTCTTCGGGGGATTCACCCCTCCACTTT. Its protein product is CASSPSSGDSPLHF.

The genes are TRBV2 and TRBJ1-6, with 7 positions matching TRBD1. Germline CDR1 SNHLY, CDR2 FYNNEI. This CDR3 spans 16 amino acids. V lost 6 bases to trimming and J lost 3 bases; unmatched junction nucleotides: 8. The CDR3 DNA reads TGTGCCAGCAGGGGGACAGCGATTAACTATAATTCACCCCTCCACTTT. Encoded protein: CASRGTAINYNSPLHF.